One sample yielded the 19 T cell receptor beta chains listed below, sequenced in a study of identical twins. TCRdb processed the 5' RACE reads anew with MiXCR; each CDR3 protein has one entry. The sample carries under 350,000 distinct CDR3 sequences, roughly 10% recorded once. The sample also formed part of further work on yellow fever vaccine responses in identical twins.

Material: CD8+ T cells sorted from blood. The receptors shown here come from a woman aged 18-29 years in good health.

This clonotype has a count of ten or more. The gene calls are TRBV14 and TRBJ1-4, with D possibly TRBD1 on 5 matching bases. The CDR3 has 14 amino acids. CDR1 is SGHDN, CDR2 FVKESK, per germline. V lost 2 bases and J lost 8, with 12 bases in between. As DNA, the CDR3 is TGTGCCAGCAGCCAATACCCGTGGGACGAAAAACTGTTTTTT. Its translation is CASSQYPWDEKLFF.

This clonotype was counted ten times or more. The V and J genes are TRBV15 and TRBJ2-1; D gene ambiguous. Germline V gene lookup returns CDR1 LNHNV and CDR2 YYDKDF (reference sequence). This CDR3 is 13 amino acids long. Trimming left V 2 bases short and J 4 bases short, with 6 bases between. Written as DNA, the CDR3 is TGTGCCACCAGCAGACAGTCTTACAATGAGCAGTTCTTC. It specifies CATSRQSYNEQFF.

In its sample, this clonotype was seen many times. The chain carries TRBV4-2 and TRBJ1-4, with a possible D match to TRBD1 (5 bases). V lost 4 bases, J lost 0 bases, and 21 bases lay in between. Per germline, CDR1 LGHNA and CDR2 YNFKEQ. The CDR3 is 19 residues long. The CDR3 DNA follows: TGTGCCAGCAGCCCTTCGGACACGTCGGCCGGTGCAACTAATGAAAAACTGTTTTTT. It translates to CASSPSDTSAGATNEKLFF.

The CDR3: CASSHPDRDRVTEAFF. The CDR3 DNA sequence: TGTGCCAGCAGCCACCCCGACCGGGACAGGGTTACTGAAGCTTTCTTT. J is TRBJ1-1 and V is TRBV11-2, with 9 nucleotides matching TRBD1. The CDR3 has 16 residues. The V gene's germline CDR1 is SGHAT and CDR2 FQNNGV. Germline trimming cut 5 bases from V and 5 bases from J; bases unmatched to any gene: 12.

A few counts support this clonotype. The chain joins TRBV11-1 to TRBJ1-2; D is unresolved. V lost 0 bases to trimming and J lost 3 bases, with 23 bases between them. The germline V gene encodes CDR1 SGHAT and CDR2 FQDESV (reference sequence). This CDR3 comprises 19 residues. CDR3: CASSLALGDPIPADYGYTF. The CDR3, as DNA: TGTGCCAGCAGCTTAGCCCTCGGCGACCCTATTCCGGCGGACTATGGCTACACCTTC.

This clonotype has only a few counts. The chain recombines TRBV6-2 or TRBV6-3 with TRBJ1-1; no clear D. The CDR3 runs 16 residues. Trimming left V 2 bases short and J 1 base short, with 14 bases between. Germline values: CDR1 MNHEY, CDR2 SVGEGT. DNA for the CDR3: TGTGCCAGCAGTTACGGACCAAAGGGAGGGAACACTGAAGCTTTCTTT. This gives the protein CASSYGPKGGNTEAFF.

The V and J genes are TRBV27 and TRBJ2-7; D may correspond to TRBD1 or TRBD2 (7 bases each). The CDR3 is 14 amino acids. V dropped 6 bases and J dropped 7 bases, with 19 bases sitting between them. Germline CDR1 is MNHEY and CDR2 is SMNVEV (reference sequence). Here the CDR3 reads CASSERQGGPEQYF. Here the CDR3 DNA reads TGTGCCAGCAGCGAAAGACAGGGAGGGCCGGAGCAGTACTTC.

This clonotype has a handful of counts. The rearrangement joins TRBV12-3 or TRBV12-4 to TRBJ2-7, with 10 bases matching TRBD2. The V gene end was trimmed by 4 bases and the J gene end by 5 bases; junction bases not matched to a gene: 5. There are 14 residues in the CDR3. As DNA, the CDR3 is TGTGCCAGCAGTTCGCTAGCGGGAGTCCACGAGCAGTACTTC. This gives the protein CASSSLAGVHEQYF.

The J gene is TRBJ2-5, the V gene TRBV27; maybe TRBD1 (6 bases). The CDR3 runs to 15 residues. Germline V CDR1 and CDR2: MNHEY, SMNVEV (reference sequence). V shed 4 bases and J shed 0 bases, with 12 bases lying between them. The CDR3 sequence: CASSSRTDDQETQYF. CDR3 in DNA: TGTGCCAGCAGTTCCCGGACAGATGACCAAGAGACCCAGTACTTC.

In this sample, this clonotype turned up a few times. This chain connects TRBV28 to TRBJ2-7; perhaps TRBD2 as D (6 bases). CDR3 length: 16 amino acids. The germline V gene encodes CDR1 MDHEN and CDR2 SYDVKM. V lost 4 bases, J lost 3 bases, and 19 bases lay in between. The CDR3 protein is CASSSPRRGVGYEQYF. CDR3 nucleotide sequence: TGTGCCAGCAGTTCCCCCCGGCGCGGGGTGGGCTACGAGCAGTACTTC.

This clonotype has a count of ten or more. The chain uses TRBV7-9 and TRBJ2-7, with D possibly called TRBD1 or TRBD2 (5 bases each). The germline V and J ends were trimmed by 5 bases and 1 base, with 12 bases remaining between them. Per the germline V gene, CDR1 is SEHNR and CDR2 is FQNEAQ (reference sequence). The CDR3 loop spans 14 amino acids. The CDR3 nucleotides read TGTGCCAGCAGCAACCGGGACCGGTCCTACGAGCAGTACTTC. Amino acid sequence: CASSNRDRSYEQYF.

This clonotype was seen ten or more times. The V gene is TRBV12-3 or TRBV12-4, the J gene TRBJ1-2, with a tentative D call TRBD1 (5 bases). The CDR3 loop spans 14 amino acids. Trimming stripped 10 bases from V and 4 bases from J, with 19 bases between. For the CDR3, the DNA is TGTGCCACCAAAAATCGGGGGTCGGGCTATGGCTACACCTTC. Translated, it gives CATKNRGSGYGYTF.

Ten or more counts support this clonotype. The chain joins TRBV28 to TRBJ1-5; no definite D call. Trimming removed 6 bases from V and 7 bases from J, with 19 bases in between. This CDR3 has 15 residues. Germline CDR1 reads MDHEN; CDR2 reads SYDVKM. The CDR3 sequence: CASRPTVSASQPQHF. CDR3 nucleotides: TGTGCCAGCAGACCTACAGTCTCCGCCTCCCAGCCCCAGCATTTT. Complete variable domain (other parts from reference TRBV28 and TRBJ1-5): DVKVTQSSRYLVKRTGEKVFLECVQDMDHENMFWYRQDPGLGLRLIYFSYDVKMKEKGDIPEGYSVSREKKERFSLILESASTNQTSMYLCASRPTVSASQPQHFGDGTRLSIL.

This clonotype has only a few counts. The chain combines TRBV19 with TRBJ2-7, with 8 positions matching TRBD1. CDR3 length: 14 residues. V trimming: 6 bases; J trimming: 3 bases; junction bases outside the gene matches: 7. CDR1 LNHDA and CDR2 SQIVND come from the germline V gene (reference sequence). CDR3 nucleotides: TGTGCCAGTAGCACCGGGACAGGCAACTACGAGCAGTACTTC. Its translation is CASSTGTGNYEQYF.

This clonotype was seen at least ten times. The DNA of the CDR3 is TGCAGTGCTAGAGCGACCCCAGATACGCAGTATTTT. The encoded protein is CSARATPDTQYF. The rearrangement uses TRBV20-1 and TRBJ2-3; D remains unclear. Per germline, CDR1 DFQATT and CDR2 SNEGSKA (reference sequence). The CDR3 has 12 amino acids. V dropped 1 base and J dropped 4 bases, with 6 bases sitting between them.

This clonotype occurred a few times. The rearrangement joins TRBV7-6 to TRBJ2-5; maybe TRBD1 (5 bases). Trimming stripped 4 bases from V and 5 bases from J, with 26 bases between. The CDR3 extends over 18 amino acids. The germline CDR1 and CDR2 sequences are SGHVS and FNYEAQ. The CDR3 nucleotides read TGTGCCAGCAGCTACCGACCGACTCAGGGTCTCCCCAGGGAGACCCAGTACTTC. This encodes CASSYRPTQGLPRETQYF.

This clonotype was seen a handful of times. This chain uses TRBV4-3 with TRBJ2-7; no reliable D call. V gave up 1 base and J gave up 5 bases, with 15 bases separating them. This CDR3 comprises 15 residues. Germline loops: CDR1 LGHNA, CDR2 YSLEER. CDR3 DNA sequence: TGCGCCAGCAGCCAAGGGTGGTCAGGCCCCCACGAGCAGTACTTC. Its translation: CASSQGWSGPHEQYF.

The chain has TRBV2 and TRBJ2-1; D is unclear. The V and J ends lost 6 bases and 6 bases respectively, with 12 bases between them. The CDR3 runs to 13 residues. CDR1 is SNHLY and CDR2 is FYNNEI in the germline V gene. CDR3 nucleotides: TGTGCCAGCAGACCAAGCACGCCCAATGAGCAGTTCTTC. Protein product: CASRPSTPNEQFF.

This clonotype has more than one count but fewer than ten. CDR3 protein: CSARDQEGLALYEQYF. The CDR3 nucleotides are TGCAGTGCTAGAGATCAGGAGGGACTAGCCCTCTACGAGCAGTACTTC. J is TRBJ2-7 and V is TRBV20-1; the match to TRBD2 covers 9 bases. V lost 0 bases, J lost 3 bases, and 9 bases stayed unmatched. Looked up from germline, CDR1 is DFQATT and CDR2 is SNEGSKA (reference sequence). The CDR3 contains 16 residues.